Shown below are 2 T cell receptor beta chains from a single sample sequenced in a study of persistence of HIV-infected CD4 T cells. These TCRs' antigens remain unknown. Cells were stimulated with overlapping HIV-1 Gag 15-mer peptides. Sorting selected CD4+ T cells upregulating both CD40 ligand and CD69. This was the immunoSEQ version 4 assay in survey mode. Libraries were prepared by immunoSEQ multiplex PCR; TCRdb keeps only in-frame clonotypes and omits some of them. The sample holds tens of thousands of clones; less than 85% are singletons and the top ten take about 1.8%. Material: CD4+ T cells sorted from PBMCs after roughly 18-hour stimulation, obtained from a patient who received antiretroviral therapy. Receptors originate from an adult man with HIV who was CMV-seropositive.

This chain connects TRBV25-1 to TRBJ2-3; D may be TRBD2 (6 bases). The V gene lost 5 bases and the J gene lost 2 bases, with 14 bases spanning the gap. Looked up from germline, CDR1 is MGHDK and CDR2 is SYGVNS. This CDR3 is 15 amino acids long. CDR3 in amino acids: CASSNPTSNTDTQYF. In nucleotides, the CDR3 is TGTGCCAGCAGTAACCCGACTAGTAACACAGATACGCAGTATTTT.

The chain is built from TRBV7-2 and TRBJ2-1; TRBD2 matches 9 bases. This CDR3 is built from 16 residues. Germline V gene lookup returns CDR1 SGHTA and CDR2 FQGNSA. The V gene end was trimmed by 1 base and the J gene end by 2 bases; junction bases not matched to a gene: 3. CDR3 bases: TGTGCCAGCAGCTTAGTGGGCGGGGGGGCCTACAATGAGCAGTTCTTC. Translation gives CASSLVGGGAYNEQFF. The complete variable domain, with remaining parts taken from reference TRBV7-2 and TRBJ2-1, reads GAGVSQSPSNKVTEKGKDVELRCDPISGHTALYWYRQSLGQGLEFLIYFQGNSAPDKSGLPSDRFSAERTGGSVSTLTIQRTQQEDSAVYLCASSLVGGGAYNEQFFGPGTRLTVL.